A single T cell receptor (beta chain) is shown here with its context. Its specificity is unknown. V was pared by 6 bases and J by 1 base, with 15 bases between. The CDR3 loop spans 15 amino acids. Germline V gives CDR1 MDHEN, CDR2 SYDVKM. The data were obtained in a study of metastatic and nonmetastatic thyroid tumors. On the study more broadly: Across blood and tumor or nodule tissue, repertoires from malignant and benign thyroid patients were compared with one another. Findings and caveats of the study: Across blood and tumor, TCR beta diversity in malignant thyroid tumors was reportedly significantly higher than in benign nodules.

Under the authors' procedure: In papillary thyroid cancer, a distant-metastasis classifier was built using CDR3 differences across clinicopathological groups. With MiXCR, TCRdb reprocessed the PCR reads. TCRdb, not the original authors, processed these V and J calls. The repertoire holds more than 9,000 clones, 25% to 40% seen once, with approximately 16% in the top ten. Patients were all untreated before their thyroid surgery. Specimen: adjacent normal tissue. The rearrangement uses TRBV28 and TRBJ1-1; D is ambiguous. The sequence derives from a female donor with papillary thyroid cancer or a benign thyroid nodule (not recorded which). Some clones in this sample may be carry-over from other donors' samples. CDR3 region: CASSSTGSWNTEAFF. For the CDR3, the DNA is TGTGCCAGCAGCTCCACGGGGTCGTGGAACACTGAAGCTTTCTTT.